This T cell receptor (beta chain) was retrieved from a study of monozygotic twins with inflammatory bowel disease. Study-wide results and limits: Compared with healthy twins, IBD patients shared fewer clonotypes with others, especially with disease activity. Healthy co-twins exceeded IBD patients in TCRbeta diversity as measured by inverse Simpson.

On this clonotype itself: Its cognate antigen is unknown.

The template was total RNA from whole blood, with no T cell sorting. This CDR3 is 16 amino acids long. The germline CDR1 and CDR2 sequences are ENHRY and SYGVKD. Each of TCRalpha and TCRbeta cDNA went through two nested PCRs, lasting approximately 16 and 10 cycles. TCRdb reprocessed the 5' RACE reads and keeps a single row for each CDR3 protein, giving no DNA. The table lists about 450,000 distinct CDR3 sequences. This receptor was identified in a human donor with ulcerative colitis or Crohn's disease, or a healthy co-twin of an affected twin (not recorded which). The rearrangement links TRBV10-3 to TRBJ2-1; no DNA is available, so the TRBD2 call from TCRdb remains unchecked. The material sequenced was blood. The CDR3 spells CAISVQTSGRANEQFF.